This TCR beta chain appears in the sequencing data of a study of OX40 agonist ivuxolimab in advanced cancers. Assay used: immunoSEQ multiplex PCR; TCRdb lists only in-frame clones, some missing. Here the sample spans approximately 58,000 clones, around 84% being singletons. There are 16 residues in the CDR3. The germline V and J ends were trimmed by 4 bases and 0 bases, with 16 bases remaining between them. Germline-derived CDR1 and CDR2 are SEHNR and FQNEAQ (reference sequence). The material was CD4+ or CD8+ T cells sorted from blood, obtained in a trial of the OX40 agonist ivuxolimab. The TCR comes from an adult with an advanced solid tumor such as melanoma, head and neck, liver or kidney cancer. The chain carries TRBV7-9 and TRBJ2-7; D not resolved. The CDR3 spells CASSYKASRSSYEQYF. The CDR3 DNA is TGTGCCAGCAGCTATAAGGCCTCCCGCTCCTCCTACGAGCAGTACTTC.